The clone carrying this T cell receptor (beta chain) turned up a few times. Its specificity is unknown. V gave up 2 bases and J gave up 9 bases, with 17 bases separating them. The CDR3 totals 15 residues. The germline V gene has CDR1 SEHNR and CDR2 FQNEAQ (reference sequence). No fewer than 6 micrograms of total RNA were isolated from every sample. The source of the sample is a study of blood T cells in healthy people across ages. Then a second PCR, running roughly 6 to 11 cycles, was carried out with a sample-barcoded 5' primer and a J-beta primer mix. TCRdb re-called the 5' RACE reads with MiXCR, one entry per CDR3 protein. The sample shows some 760,000 distinct CDR3 sequences, approximately 25% of them seen only once. General study points: With donor CMV status unknown, expanded clonotype changes were possibly confounded.

Separately, the same data were catalogued under a study of T cells of mothers and their children.

This receptor was obtained from a boy aged 5-17 years in good health. The chain employs TRBV7-9 and TRBJ1-3; the D gene is possibly TRBD1 (5 bases). Sequenced input: blood. CDR3 sequence: CASSLWDGRFPTIYF. The CDR3 DNA sequence: TGTGCCAGCAGCTTATGGGACGGCCGGTTTCCCACCATATATTTT.